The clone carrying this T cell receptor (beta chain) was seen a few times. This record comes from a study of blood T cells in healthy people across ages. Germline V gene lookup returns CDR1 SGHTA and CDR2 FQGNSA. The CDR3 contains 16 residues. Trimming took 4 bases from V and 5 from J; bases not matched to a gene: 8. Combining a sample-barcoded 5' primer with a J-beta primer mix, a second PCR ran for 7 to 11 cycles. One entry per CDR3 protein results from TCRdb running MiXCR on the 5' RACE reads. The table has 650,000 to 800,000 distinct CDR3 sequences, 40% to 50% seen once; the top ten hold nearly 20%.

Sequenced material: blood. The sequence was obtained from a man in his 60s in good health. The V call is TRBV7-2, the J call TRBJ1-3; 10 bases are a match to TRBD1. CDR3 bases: TGTGCCAGCAGCTATTCCGGGACAGGGGTCCGAAACACCATATATTTT. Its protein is CASSYSGTGVRNTIYF.